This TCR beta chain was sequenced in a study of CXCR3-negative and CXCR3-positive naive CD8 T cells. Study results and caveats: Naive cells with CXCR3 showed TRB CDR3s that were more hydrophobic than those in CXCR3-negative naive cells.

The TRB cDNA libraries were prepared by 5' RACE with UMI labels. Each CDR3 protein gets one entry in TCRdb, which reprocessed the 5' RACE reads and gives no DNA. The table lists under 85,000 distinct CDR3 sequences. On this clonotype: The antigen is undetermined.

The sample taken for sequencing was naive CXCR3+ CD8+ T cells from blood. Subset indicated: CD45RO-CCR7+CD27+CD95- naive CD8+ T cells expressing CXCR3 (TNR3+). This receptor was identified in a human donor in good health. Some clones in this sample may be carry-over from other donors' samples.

The CDR3 reads CATFGGPYNEQFF. V and J are TRBV12-3 or TRBV12-4 and TRBJ2-1; TCRdb's D call of TRBD2 is untestable without DNA. This CDR3 has 13 amino acids.